This T cell receptor beta chain appears in the sequencing data of a study of response to subunit inactivated influenza vaccine. Study-wide results and caveats: It was the authors' suggestion that each seasonal influenza vaccination recruits few new T cells.

This clonotype was detected ten times or more. Its antigen is undetermined. The ends lost 7 bases at V and 3 bases at J; junction bases unmatched: 8. This CDR3 contains 15 residues. The germline V gene encodes CDR1 SQVTM and CDR2 ANQGSEA. MiXCR, run by TCRdb on the RT-PCR reads, gives a single entry per CDR3 protein. This table holds approximately 570,000 distinct CDR3 sequences, 7.6% found once. The specimen comprised PBMCs from blood, sampled approximately 25 months after vaccination. The V and J genes are TRBV29-1 and TRBJ2-1; 11 nucleotides line up with TRBD1. The receptor comes from a man between 50 and 70 years old who received an inactivated influenza vaccine. CDR3 residues: CSASAGTGGYNEQFF. The CDR3 DNA is TGCAGCGCATCCGCCGGGACAGGGGGCTACAATGAGCAGTTCTTC.